This T cell receptor beta chain came from a study of blood T cell repertoires in COVID-19. TCRdb's copy holds only in-frame clones and misses some; the assay was immunoSEQ multiplex PCR. The profile shows about 69,000 clones, approximately 83% of them singletons. Germline V lookup: CDR1 LNHDA, CDR2 SQIVND (reference sequence). The CDR3 is made up of 15 amino acids. V lost 5 bases to trimming and J lost 3 bases, with 14 bases between them. Sequenced material: peripheral blood. The chain links TRBV19 to TRBJ1-5; D remains ambiguous. The sequence came from a man aged 35 to 55 with COVID-19, enrolled during active disease. The CDR3 loop reads CASSPTRVDNQPQHF. CDR3 sequence (DNA): TGTGCCAGTAGTCCCACGAGGGTCGACAATCAGCCCCAGCATTTT.